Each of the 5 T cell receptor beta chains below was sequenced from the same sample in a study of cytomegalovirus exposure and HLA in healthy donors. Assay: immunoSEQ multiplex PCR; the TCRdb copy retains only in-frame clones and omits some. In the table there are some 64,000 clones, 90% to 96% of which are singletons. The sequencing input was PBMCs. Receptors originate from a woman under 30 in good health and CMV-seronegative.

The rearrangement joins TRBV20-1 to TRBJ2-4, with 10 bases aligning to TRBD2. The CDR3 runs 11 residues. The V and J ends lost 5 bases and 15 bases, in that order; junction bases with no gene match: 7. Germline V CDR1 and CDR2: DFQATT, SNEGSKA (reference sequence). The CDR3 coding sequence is TGCAGTGCTGCTGTCCTAGCGGGGGCGTACTTC. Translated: CSAAVLAGAYF.

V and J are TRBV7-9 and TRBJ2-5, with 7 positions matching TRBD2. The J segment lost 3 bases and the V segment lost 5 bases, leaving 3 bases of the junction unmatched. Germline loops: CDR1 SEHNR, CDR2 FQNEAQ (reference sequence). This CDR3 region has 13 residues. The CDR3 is CASSPRGKETQYF. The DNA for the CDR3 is TGTGCCAGCAGCCCGCGGGGGAAAGAGACCCAGTACTTC. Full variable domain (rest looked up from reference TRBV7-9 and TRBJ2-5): DTGVSQNPRHKITKRGQNVTFRCDPISEHNRLYWYRQTLGQGPEFLTYFQNEAQLEKSRLLSDRFSAERPKGSFSTLEIQRTEQGDSAMYLCASSPRGKETQYFGPGTRLLVL.

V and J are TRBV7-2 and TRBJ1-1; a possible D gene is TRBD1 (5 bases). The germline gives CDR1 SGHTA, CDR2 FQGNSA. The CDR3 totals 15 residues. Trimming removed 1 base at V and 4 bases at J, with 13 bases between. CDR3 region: CASSLGGREGTEAFF. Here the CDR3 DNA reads TGTGCCAGCAGCTTAGGGGGGAGGGAGGGCACTGAAGCTTTCTTT.

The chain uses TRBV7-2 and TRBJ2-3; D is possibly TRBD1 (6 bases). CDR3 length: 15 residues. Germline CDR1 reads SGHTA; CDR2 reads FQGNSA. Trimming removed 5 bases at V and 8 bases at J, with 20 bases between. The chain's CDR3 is CASSPHGQSAVTQYF. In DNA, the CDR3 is TGTGCCAGCAGCCCCCACGGACAGTCGGCGGTTACGCAGTATTTT.

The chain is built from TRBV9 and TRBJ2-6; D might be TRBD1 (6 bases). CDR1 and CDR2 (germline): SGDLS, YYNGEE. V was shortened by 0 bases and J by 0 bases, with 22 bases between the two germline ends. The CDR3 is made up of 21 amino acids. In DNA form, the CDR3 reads TGTGCCAGCAGCGTAGCCCGAACAGGGTTCCAGCCGAACTCTGGGGCCAACGTCCTGACTTTC. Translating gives CASSVARTGFQPNSGANVLTF.